Listed here are 17 T cell receptor beta chains from one sample, sequenced in a study of blood T cell repertoires in COVID-19. Repertoires were generated with immunoSEQ multiplex PCR, while TCRdb's copy carries only in-frame clones and drops some. The table includes approximately 350,000 clones, around 90% detected once. Sequencing was performed on peripheral blood. The receptor source for this set is a woman in her 30s with COVID-19, enrolled during active disease.

The table lists this clone with a few counts. This chain connects TRBV19 to TRBJ1-6; 12 bases map to TRBD1. The trim removed 5 bases at V and 7 bases at J, leaving 3 bases unmatched. The CDR3 covers 15 residues. Looked up from germline, CDR1 is LNHDA and CDR2 is SQIVND (reference sequence). Written as DNA, the CDR3 is TGTGCCAGTAGTCAGGGACAGGGGGCAAATTCACCCCTCCACTTT. This sequence encodes CASSQGQGANSPLHF.

The DNA for the CDR3 is TGTGCCAGCAGCCCCTCCACAGATACGCAGTATTTT. Its translation: CASSPSTDTQYF. The chain employs TRBV14 and TRBJ2-3; unclear D gene. Germline CDR1 and CDR2: SGHDN and FVKESK. The V end lost 4 bases, the J end lost 2 bases, and 4 bases lay between the germline ends. The CDR3 has 12 residues.

This clone showed up just a few times. The chain recombines TRBV5-5 with TRBJ1-2; possibly TRBD1 for D (6 bases). CDR1 SGHKS and CDR2 YYEKEE come from the germline V gene (reference sequence). CDR3 length: 14 amino acids. V gave up 3 bases and J gave up 2 bases, with 11 bases separating them. CDR3 bases: TGTGCCAGCAGCTCGGGACATCTGAACTATGGCTACACCTTC. Its translation: CASSSGHLNYGYTF. The full variable domain, in which reference TRBV5-5 and TRBJ1-2 provide the parts outside the CDR3, is DAGVTQSPTHLIKTRGQQVTLRCSPISGHKSVSWYQQVLGQGPQFIFQYYEKEERGRGNFPDRFSARQFPNYSSELNVNALLLGDSALYLCASSSGHLNYGYTFGSGTRLTVV.

The CDR3 nucleotides read TGTGCCAGCAGCTTAGTATCGGGGGGGCACAGCAATCAGCCCCAGCATTTT. Residues: CASSLVSGGHSNQPQHF. The chain links TRBV7-2 to TRBJ1-5; D possibly corresponds to TRBD1 (6 bases). The CDR3 extends over 17 amino acids. Germline-derived CDR1 and CDR2 are SGHTA and FQGNSA. V shed 1 base and J shed 1 base, with 14 bases lying between them.

The chain combines TRBV27 with TRBJ1-5; possibly TRBD1 for D (6 bases). The V gene's germline CDR1 is MNHEY and CDR2 SMNVEV (reference sequence). V lost 9 bases and J lost 0, with 12 bases in between. This CDR3 has 14 residues. The CDR3 loop reads CASSRGFSNQPQHF. In DNA form, the CDR3 reads TGTGCCAGTTCGAGGGGGTTTAGCAATCAGCCCCAGCATTTT.

This chain connects TRBV2 to TRBJ2-4; perhaps TRBD2 as D (5 bases). This CDR3 region has 13 residues. V shed 7 bases and J shed 0 bases, with 7 bases lying between them. Per germline, CDR1 SNHLY and CDR2 FYNNEI. For the CDR3, the DNA is TGTGCCAGCAACCGGGGAGCCAAAAACATTCAGTACTTC. Residues: CASNRGAKNIQYF.

The V call is TRBV29-1, the J call TRBJ2-7, with D uncertain. CDR1 SQVTM and CDR2 ANQGSEA come from the germline V gene. Trimming stripped 2 bases from V and 2 bases from J, with 10 bases between. The CDR3 has 13 residues. DNA of the CDR3: TGCAGCGTTGAACTCGACACCCCCTACGAGCAGTACTTC. Amino acids: CSVELDTPYEQYF.

The rearrangement uses TRBV19 and TRBJ1-6; weak D call: TRBD1 (5 bases). This CDR3 comprises 15 residues. CDR1 LNHDA and CDR2 SQIVND come from the germline V gene (reference sequence). V was pared by 1 base and J by 13 bases, with 17 bases between. CDR3 region: CASSIAERMGPPLHF. CDR3 nucleotide sequence: TGTGCCAGTAGTATAGCGGAACGAATGGGGCCCCCCCTCCACTTT.

This clone has more than one count but fewer than ten. The J gene is TRBJ2-7, the V gene TRBV28; 7 bases are shared with TRBD1. The germline gives CDR1 MDHEN, CDR2 SYDVKM. The CDR3 consists of 15 residues. V dropped 5 bases and J dropped 6; count of bases not matched to a gene: 13. CDR3 residues: CASSPLTGSFVEQYF. The CDR3 nucleotides are TGTGCCAGCAGTCCTTTGACAGGGAGTTTTGTCGAGCAGTACTTC.

The chain joins TRBV7-9 to TRBJ2-3, with 8 bases that match TRBD1. After removal of 0 bases from V and 1 base from J, the junction contained 3 bases not matched to a gene. Germline CDR1 and CDR2: SEHNR and FQNEAQ (reference sequence). CDR3 length: 16 amino acids. CDR3 loop: CASSLAGTGGTDTQYF. As DNA, the CDR3 is TGTGCCAGCAGCTTAGCCGGGACAGGAGGCACAGATACGCAGTATTTT.

There are a few counts of this clone. The rearrangement joins TRBV19 to TRBJ2-1; the match to TRBD1 covers 8 bases. Germline V gene sequence: CDR1 LNHDA, CDR2 SQIVND (reference sequence). The CDR3 totals 16 residues. V shed 2 bases and J 4 bases; nucleotides not matched to a gene: 7. The CDR3 protein is CASSIPGQGAYNEQFF. CDR3 in DNA: TGTGCCAGTAGTATACCGGGGCAGGGGGCATACAATGAGCAGTTCTTC.

This chain uses TRBV5-6 with TRBJ1-2, with a possible D match to TRBD1 (5 bases). The V and J ends lost 4 bases and 1 base respectively, with 8 bases between them. The CDR3 sequence is 13 residues long. Germline CDR1 is SGHDT and CDR2 is YYEEEE. This CDR3 is CASSPGHNYGYTF. The CDR3 DNA sequence: TGTGCCAGCAGCCCAGGACATAACTATGGCTACACCTTC. Supplemented by reference TRBV5-6 and TRBJ1-2, the full variable domain reads DAGVTQSPTHLIKTRGQQVTLRCSPKSGHDTVSWYQQALGQGPQFIFQYYEEEERQRGNFPDRFSGHQFPNYSSELNVNALLLGDSALYLCASSPGHNYGYTFGSGTRLTVV.

The chain carries TRBV7-2 and TRBJ2-1; D may be TRBD2 (6 bases). The CDR3 length is 15 residues. Germline CDR1 and CDR2: SGHTA and FQGNSA. Trimming cost V 8 bases and J 0 bases, with 14 bases left between them. The CDR3 nucleotides are TGTGCCAGCGCCTTTAGCGGAACCTCCTACAATGAGCAGTTCTTC. Protein sequence: CASAFSGTSYNEQFF.

This clone was seen just once. The rearrangement joins TRBV4-1 to TRBJ1-4; 7 positions match TRBD1. The germline V gene has CDR1 MGHRA and CDR2 YSYEKL. The CDR3 consists of 17 residues. The V and J ends lost 4 bases and 3 bases, in that order; junction bases with no gene match: 11. The CDR3 nucleotides are TGCGCCAGCAGCCTTAAGCTAGACAGGGTATCTAATGAAAAACTGTTTTTT. This gives the protein CASSLKLDRVSNEKLFF.

CDR3 loop: CASSVQPKGGVSPLHF. The CDR3 DNA reads TGTGCCAGCAGTGTACAACCCAAGGGGGGGGTTTCACCCCTCCACTTT. This chain links TRBV6-1 with TRBJ1-6; a weak D match, TRBD1 (6 bases). Trimming removed 4 bases from V and 9 bases from J, with 19 bases in between. CDR1 and CDR2 (germline): MNHNS, SASEGT. CDR3 length: 16 amino acids.

This clone was observed a single time. The chain combines TRBV11-2 with TRBJ1-2, with D perhaps matching TRBD1 (5 bases). Trimming removed 6 bases at V and 1 base at J, with 12 bases between. Germline V gene lookup returns CDR1 SGHAT and CDR2 FQNNGV. CDR3 length: 14 amino acids. CDR3 nucleotides: TGTGCCAGCAGAAAAACGGGACTTAACTATGGCTACACCTTC. Its translation: CASRKTGLNYGYTF. The whole variable domain, filled in from reference TRBV11-2 and TRBJ1-2, reads EAGVAQSPRYKIIEKRQSVAFWCNPISGHATLYWYQQILGQGPKLLIQFQNNGVVDDSQLPKDRFSAERLKGVDSTLKIQPAKLEDSAVYLCASRKTGLNYGYTFGSGTRLTVV.

The chain has TRBV7-9 and TRBJ2-1; 7 nucleotides agree with TRBD1. Looked up from germline, CDR1 is SEHNR and CDR2 is FQNEAQ (reference sequence). The CDR3 contains 15 residues. J lost 8 bases, V lost 5 bases, and 12 bases had no gene match. The CDR3 sequence: CASSPEDRVIDEQFF. The CDR3 DNA sequence: TGTGCCAGCAGCCCTGAAGACAGGGTTATCGATGAGCAGTTCTTC.